This T cell receptor (beta chain) was observed in a study of blood T cell repertoires in COVID-19. Study as a whole: In each case, the material was cDNA or gDNA derived from T cells, B-cell-depleted T cells, or PBMCs.

The V segment lost 1 base and the J segment 7 bases; nucleotides outside the gene matches: 5. CDR3 length: 16 amino acids. Germline V gene sequence: CDR1 SGHAT, CDR2 FQNNGV. Per the original data handling: From reference gene primer amplification, estimates of nucleated cell counts were derived. TCRdb's table, derived via immunoSEQ multiplex PCR, lists solely in-frame clones and lacks some. D and trimming were read from the DNA, whereas the V and J calls and clone size are those reported in that table. Of about 200,000 clones listed, approximately 87% are singletons. The receptor was derived from a man aged 60-69 years who had recovered from COVID-19. J is TRBJ2-1 and V is TRBV11-2; 12 bases agree with TRBD2. The sample was peripheral blood. CDR3: CASSLGGLAGGNEQFF. The DNA for the CDR3 is TGTGCCAGCAGCTTAGGGGGTCTAGCGGGAGGGAATGAGCAGTTCTTC.